Sequencing of this T cell receptor beta chain was carried out in a study of blood T cell repertoires in COVID-19. The wider study: COVID-19 samples, acute and convalescent, were from the United States, Italy and Spain. T cells, B-cell-depleted T cells, or PBMCs provided the cDNA or gDNA that served as material.

This clone was found once. Germline trimming cut 2 bases from V and 6 bases from J; bases unmatched to any gene: 10. Germline-derived CDR1 and CDR2 are GTSNPN and SVGIG (reference sequence). The CDR3 is made up of 14 amino acids. Original data processing: Cell counts per sample came from amplifying reference gene primers. Clones were sequenced by immunoSEQ multiplex PCR, and TCRdb holds only the in-frame ones, with some missing. Clonal size and the V and J genes are those of that table, whereas D and trimming came from the DNA. The sample contains tens of thousands of clones, about nine tenths of which appear only once.

The chain links TRBV30 to TRBJ2-7, with 7 nucleotides matching TRBD1. This TCR derives from a woman in her forties or fifties with active or convalescent COVID-19. Sequenced sample: peripheral blood. The CDR3 sequence is CAWSKATGPFEQYF. CDR3 in DNA: TGTGCCTGGAGTAAAGCGACAGGGCCCTTCGAGCAGTACTTC.